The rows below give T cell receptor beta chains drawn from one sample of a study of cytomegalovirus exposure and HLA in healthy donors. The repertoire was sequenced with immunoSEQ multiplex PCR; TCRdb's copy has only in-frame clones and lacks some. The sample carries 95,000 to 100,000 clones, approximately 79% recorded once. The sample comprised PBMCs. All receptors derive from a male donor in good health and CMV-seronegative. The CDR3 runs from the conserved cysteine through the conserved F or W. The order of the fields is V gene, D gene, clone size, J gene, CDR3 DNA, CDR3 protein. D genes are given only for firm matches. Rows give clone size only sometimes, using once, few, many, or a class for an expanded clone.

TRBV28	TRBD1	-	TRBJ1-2	TGTGCCAGCAGTTTATCAGGACAGGGGGTGAGTGGCTACACCTTC	CASSLSGQGVSGYTF
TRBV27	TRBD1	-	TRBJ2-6	TGTGCCAGCAGTTTATTTAAGTTAGCAGGGGGCTACGGGGCCAACGTCCTGACTTTC	CASSLFKLAGGYGANVLTF
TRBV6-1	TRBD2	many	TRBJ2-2	TGTGCCACCAGGGAAGTTAGCGGGACGAACACCGGGGAGCTGTTTTTT	CATREVSGTNTGELFF
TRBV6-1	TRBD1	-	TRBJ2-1	TGTGCCAGCAGTCCCGGGACAGGATGGAATGAGCAGTTCTTC	CASSPGTGWNEQFF
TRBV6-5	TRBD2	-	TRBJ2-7	TGTGCCAGCAGTAGTCTAAGCGGGAGAGGGGAGCAGTACTTC	CASSSLSGRGEQYF
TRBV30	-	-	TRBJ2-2	TGTGCCTGGAGTGGACTGTTCACCGGGGAGCTGTTTTTT	CAWSGLFTGELFF
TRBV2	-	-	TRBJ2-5	TGTGCCAGCGGCCGGGAGACAGAGACCCAGTACTTC	CASGRETETQYF
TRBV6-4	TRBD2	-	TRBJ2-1	TGTGCCAGCAGTGACTCCCCTCTTCCTAGCGGGAGATTTAATGAGCAGTTCTTC	CASSDSPLPSGRFNEQFF
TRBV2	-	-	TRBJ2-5	TGTGCCAGCATGTCGGACAGCCAAGAGACCCAGTACTTC	CASMSDSQETQYF
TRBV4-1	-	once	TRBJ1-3	TGCGCCAGCAGCCAAATTCAGGGCTCTGGAAACACCATATATTTT	CASSQIQGSGNTIYF
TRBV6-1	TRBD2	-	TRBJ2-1	TGTGCCAGCAGTGCCCGACTAGCGGACAAGTTGAGCTCCTACAATGAGCAGTTCTTC	CASSARLADKLSSYNEQFF
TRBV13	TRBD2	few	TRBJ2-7	TGTGCCAGCAGCCCCCGTGCGACTAGCGGGAGAGGGCAGTACTTC	CASSPRATSGRGQYF
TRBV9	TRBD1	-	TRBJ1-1	TGTGCCAGCAGCGTATTAAACAGGGGCGACACTGAAGCTTTCTTT	CASSVLNRGDTEAFF
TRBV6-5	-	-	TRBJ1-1	TGTGCCAGCAGTTACCAACGGGGGGGGCCCACTGAAGCTTTCTTT	CASSYQRGGPTEAFF
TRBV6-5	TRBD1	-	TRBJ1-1	TGTGCCAGCAGTTACCAAGCCGACAGGGTCGGAACTGAAGCTTTCTTT	CASSYQADRVGTEAFF
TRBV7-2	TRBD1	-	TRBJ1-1	TGTGCCAGCAGCCTGCACAGGGGGGGGACTGAAGCTTTCTTT	CASSLHRGGTEAFF
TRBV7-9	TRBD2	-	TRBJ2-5	TGTGCCAGCAGCTCGGGACTAGTAGGCGAGACCCAGTACTTC	CASSSGLVGETQYF
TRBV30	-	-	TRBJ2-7	TGTGCCTGGAGTGTGTCTAGCCCCTACGAGCAGTACTTC	CAWSVSSPYEQYF
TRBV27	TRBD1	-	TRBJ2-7	TGTGCCAGCGCCCCCGGGACAGGGCTGGACGAGCAGTACTTC	CASAPGTGLDEQYF
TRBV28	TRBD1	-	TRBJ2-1	TGTGCCAGCACCCCCGGGACAGGGTTCAATGAGCAGTTCTTC	CASTPGTGFNEQFF
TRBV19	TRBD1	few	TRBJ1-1	TGTGCCAGTATTGTGACAGGGCGCGCCCTCTTCACTGAAGCTTTCTTT	CASIVTGRALFTEAFF
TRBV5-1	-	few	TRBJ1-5	TGCGCCAGCAGCTTTCGGGGTGATCAGCCCCAGCATTTT	CASSFRGDQPQHF
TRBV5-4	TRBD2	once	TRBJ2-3	TGTGCCAGCAGCTCAGGACTAGCGGGAGGGGGGACAGATACGCAGTATTTT	CASSSGLAGGGTDTQYF
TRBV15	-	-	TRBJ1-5	TGTGCCACCAGCAGAGAAGTCAGGGGTAATCAGCATTTT	CATSREVRGNQHF
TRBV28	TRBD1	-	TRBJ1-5	TGTGCCAGCAGCCCTACCGGGACAGTTAATCAGCCCCAGCATTTT	CASSPTGTVNQPQHF
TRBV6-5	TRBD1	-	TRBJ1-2	TGTGCCAGCAGTCGGGACAGTTTTACTAACTATGGCTACACCTTC	CASSRDSFTNYGYTF
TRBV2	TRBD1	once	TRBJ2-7	TGTGCCACCAAGCCGGACAGGCCGAACTACGAGCAGTACTTC	CATKPDRPNYEQYF
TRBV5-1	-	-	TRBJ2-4	TGCGCCAGCAGCGCTCGGGTAGCCAAAAACATTCAGTACTTC	CASSARVAKNIQYF
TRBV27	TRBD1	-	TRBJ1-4	TGTGCCAGCAGTCACGGGACAGGGGGGAATGAAAAACTGTTTTTT	CASSHGTGGNEKLFF
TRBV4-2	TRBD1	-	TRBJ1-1	TGTGCCAGCAGCCCCCGGACAGGAATAATTATGAACACTGAAGCTTTCTTT	CASSPRTGIIMNTEAFF
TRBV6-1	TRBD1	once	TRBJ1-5	TGTGCCAGCGGGACAGGTAGGGGCAATCAGCCCCAGCATTTT	CASGTGRGNQPQHF